This T cell receptor (beta chain) was documented in a study of CD8+CD57+ T cells in acquired aplastic anemia. The overall study: About 3 ug was the average amount of DNA from sorted CD4+ and CD8+ cells.

This clonotype came up a few times. This CDR3 spans 13 amino acids. The V gene lost 5 bases and the J gene lost 4 bases, with 10 bases spanning the gap. Germline loops: CDR1 ENHRY, CDR2 SYGVKD. Patients selected for sequencing had displayed CD8+CD57+ cell expansion by flow cytometry. TCR beta VDJ and CDR3 were profiled, and genomic DNA was the template. One entry per CDR3 protein, called by TCRdb with MiXCR from the reads. The sample has about 190,000 distinct CDR3 sequences; around 45% are singletons. The chain joins TRBV10-3 to TRBJ2-3; tentatively, D is TRBD1 (5 bases). Sequenced material: sorted CD4+, CD8+, or CD8+CD57+ T cells (not recorded which) from PBMCs. The sequence was obtained from a human donor with aplastic anemia. The CDR3: CAISQTQADTQYF. CDR3 sequence (DNA): TGTGCCATCAGTCAGACACAGGCAGATACGCAGTATTTT.